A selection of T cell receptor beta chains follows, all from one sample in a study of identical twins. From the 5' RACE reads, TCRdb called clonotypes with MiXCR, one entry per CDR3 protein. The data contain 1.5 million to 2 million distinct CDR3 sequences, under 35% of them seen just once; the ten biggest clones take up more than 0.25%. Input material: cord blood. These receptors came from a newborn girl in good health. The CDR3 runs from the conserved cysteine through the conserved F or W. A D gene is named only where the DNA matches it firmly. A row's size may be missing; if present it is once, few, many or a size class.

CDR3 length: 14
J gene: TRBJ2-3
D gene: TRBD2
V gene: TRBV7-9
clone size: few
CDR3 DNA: TGTGCCAGCACCGGGACTAGCAGGGGCGGTACGCAGTATTTT
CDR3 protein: CASTGTSRGGTQYF

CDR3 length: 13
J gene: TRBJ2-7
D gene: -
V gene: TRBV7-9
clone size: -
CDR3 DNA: TGTGCCAGCAACTTAGTGACACCGTACGTGCAGTACTTC
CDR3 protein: CASNLVTPYVQYF

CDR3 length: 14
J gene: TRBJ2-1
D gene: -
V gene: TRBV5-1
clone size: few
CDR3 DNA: TGCGCCAGCAGCTTGGACAGTGGCAGCGATGAGCAGTTCTTC
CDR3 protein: CASSLDSGSDEQFF

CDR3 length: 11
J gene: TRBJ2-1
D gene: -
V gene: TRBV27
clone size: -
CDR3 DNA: TGTGCCAGCACCAGAGGACATGAGCAGTTCTTC
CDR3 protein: CASTRGHEQFF

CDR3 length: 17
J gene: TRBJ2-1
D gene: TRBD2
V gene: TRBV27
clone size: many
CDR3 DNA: TGTGCCAGCAGTTTGCCCGGACTAGCGGGATCCTACAATGAGCAGTTCTTC
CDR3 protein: CASSLPGLAGSYNEQFF

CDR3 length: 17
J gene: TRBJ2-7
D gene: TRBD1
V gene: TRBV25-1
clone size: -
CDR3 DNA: TGTGCCAGCAGTGACGGACAGGTGGTACGAGGTGATTACGAGCAGTACTTC
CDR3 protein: CASSDGQVVRGDYEQYF

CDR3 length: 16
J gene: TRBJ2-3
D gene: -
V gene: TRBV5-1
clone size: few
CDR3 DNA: TGCGCCAGCAGTTCTAGGGGTTTCGGGCCCACAGATACGCAGTATTTT
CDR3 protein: CASSSRGFGPTDTQYF

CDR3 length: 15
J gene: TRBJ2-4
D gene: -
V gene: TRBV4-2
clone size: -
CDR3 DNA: TGTGCCAGCAGCCAAGTTCGGGACCCCAAAAACATTCAGTACTTC
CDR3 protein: CASSQVRDPKNIQYF

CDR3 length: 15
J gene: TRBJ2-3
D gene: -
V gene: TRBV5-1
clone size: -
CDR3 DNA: TGCGCCAGCAGCTTTGAAAGGGAGTGGGAAGATACGCAGTATTTT
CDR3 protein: CASSFEREWEDTQYF

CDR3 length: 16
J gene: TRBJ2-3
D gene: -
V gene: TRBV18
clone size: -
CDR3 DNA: TGTGCCAGCTCACCTAGACTAGTATCGAACACAGATACGCAGTATTTT
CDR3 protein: CASSPRLVSNTDTQYF

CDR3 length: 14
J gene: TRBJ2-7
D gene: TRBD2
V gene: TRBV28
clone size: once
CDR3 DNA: TGTGCCAGCACCCTAGCGGGCGTCTACAATGAGCAGTACTTC
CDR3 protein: CASTLAGVYNEQYF

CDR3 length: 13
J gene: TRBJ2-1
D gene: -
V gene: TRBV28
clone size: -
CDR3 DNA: TGTGCCAGCAGGTTGAACCCCTACAATGAGCAGTTCTTC
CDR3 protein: CASRLNPYNEQFF

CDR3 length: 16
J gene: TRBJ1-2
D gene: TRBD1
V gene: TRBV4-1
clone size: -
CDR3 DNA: TGCGCCAGCAGCCAATATCAGGGACAGGCCGCTTATGGCTACACCTTC
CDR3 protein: CASSQYQGQAAYGYTF

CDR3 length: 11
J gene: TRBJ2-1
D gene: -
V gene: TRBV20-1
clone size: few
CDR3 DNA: TGCAGTGCTAGGAGAGACAATGAGCAGTTCTTC
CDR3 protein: CSARRDNEQFF

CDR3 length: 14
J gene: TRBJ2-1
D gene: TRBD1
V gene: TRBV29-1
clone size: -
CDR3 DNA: TGCAGCGTTAGAAGACAGGGGGCAAGAGATGAGCAGTTCTTC
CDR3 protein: CSVRRQGARDEQFF

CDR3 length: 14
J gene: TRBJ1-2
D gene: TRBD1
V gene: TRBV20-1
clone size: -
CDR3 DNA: TGCAGTGCTAGCTGGACAGGGTCTAACTATGGCTACACCTTC
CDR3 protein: CSASWTGSNYGYTF

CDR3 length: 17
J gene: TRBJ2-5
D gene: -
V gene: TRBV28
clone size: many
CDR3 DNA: TGTGCCAGCAGTTTTCCCCCCCGCGACGGATACCAAGAGACCCAGTACTTC
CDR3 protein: CASSFPPRDGYQETQYF

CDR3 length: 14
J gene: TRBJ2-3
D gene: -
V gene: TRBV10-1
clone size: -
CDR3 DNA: TGCGCCAGCGCGGAGGGGGCGGCTTCAGATACGCAGTATTTT
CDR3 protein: CASAEGAASDTQYF